This is a list of T cell receptor beta chains from one sample in a study of blood T cell repertoires in COVID-19. The repertoire was sequenced with immunoSEQ multiplex PCR; TCRdb's copy has only in-frame clones and lacks some. The sample records about 100,000 clones, approximately 80% being singletons. The specimen was peripheral blood. These receptor sequences come from a woman in her seventies with acute or convalescent COVID-19. Each CDR3 is given with its conserved first and last residue. The order of the fields is clone size, D gene, V gene, J gene, CDR3 DNA, CDR3 protein. D genes are given only for firm matches. Only part of the rows carry a size: once, few, many, or a class if the clone is expanded.

size: -; D: TRBD1; V: TRBV12-5; J: TRBJ1-1; DNA: TGTGCTAGTGGTTTGCTTGGGACAGGGGTTCGCACTGAAGCTTTCTTT; CDR3: CASGLLGTGVRTEAFF
size: -; D: -; V: TRBV12-3/TRBV12-4; J: TRBJ2-1; DNA: TGTGCCAGCAGTTTAGGGCGGGCCAATGAGCAGTTCTTC; CDR3: CASSLGRANEQFF
size: -; D: -; V: TRBV5-6; J: TRBJ1-1; DNA: TGTGCCAGCAGCTTTGGCAGGGGCGGCACTGAAGCTTTCTTT; CDR3: CASSFGRGGTEAFF
size: -; D: -; V: TRBV28; J: TRBJ2-7; DNA: TGTGCCAGCAGTACCGTAGTCTACGAGCAGTACTTC; CDR3: CASSTVVYEQYF
size: once; D: TRBD2; V: TRBV7-6; J: TRBJ2-7; DNA: TGTGCCAGCAGCCGCGGGAGGGTCGACGAGCAGTACTTC; CDR3: CASSRGRVDEQYF
size: few; D: TRBD1; V: TRBV6-2/TRBV6-3; J: TRBJ1-2; DNA: TGTGCCAGCAGTTACAAATTTGTCCGGGACAGGGAAAAGTATAGAGGCTACACCTTC; CDR3: CASSYKFVRDREKYRGYTF
size: -; D: -; V: TRBV10-1; J: TRBJ1-1; DNA: TGCGCCAGCAGTTTACAGCAGAACACTGAAGCTTTCTTT; CDR3: CASSLQQNTEAFF
size: -; D: TRBD1; V: TRBV28; J: TRBJ2-7; DNA: TGTGCCAGCAGTTTGGGGACAGGGTTGGGCGAGCAGTACTTC; CDR3: CASSLGTGLGEQYF
size: -; D: TRBD2; V: TRBV2; J: TRBJ2-7; DNA: TGTGCCAGCAGTGACAGGAGCGGGAGGATTCTATACGAGCAGTACTTC; CDR3: CASSDRSGRILYEQYF
size: -; D: -; V: TRBV28; J: TRBJ1-1; DNA: TGTGCCAGCAGTCCGCCCCTCAGGGGAAACACTGAAGCTTTCTTT; CDR3: CASSPPLRGNTEAFF
size: once; D: -; V: TRBV9; J: TRBJ2-3; DNA: TGTGCCAGCAGCGTAGCTGCCGGGTCGAGCACAGATACGCAGTATTTT; CDR3: CASSVAAGSSTDTQYF
size: -; D: -; V: TRBV7-6; J: TRBJ1-6; DNA: TGTGCCAGCAGAATTGGGGCGGAATATAATTCACCCCTCCACTTT; CDR3: CASRIGAEYNSPLHF
size: -; D: -; V: TRBV29-1; J: TRBJ2-1; DNA: TGCAGCGTTGAAGATCACGATCGCGGGGAGACTTACAATGAGCAGTTCTTC; CDR3: CSVEDHDRGETYNEQFF
size: -; D: TRBD2; V: TRBV15; J: TRBJ2-7; DNA: TGTGCCACCAGCAGAGGCGCGGGAGGGAGGTTAGCCTACGAGCAGTACTTC; CDR3: CATSRGAGGRLAYEQYF
size: -; D: -; V: TRBV4-2; J: TRBJ1-4; DNA: TGTGCCAGCAGGGCTAACAGAAATACTAATGAAAAACTGTTTTTT; CDR3: CASRANRNTNEKLFF
size: -; D: -; V: TRBV28; J: TRBJ1-1; DNA: TGTGCCAGCAGTTTATTCCGGGAAGCTTTCTTT; CDR3: CASSLFREAFF
size: -; D: TRBD2; V: TRBV9; J: TRBJ2-1; DNA: TGTGCCAGCAGCGTTAGCGGGAGCCCGTGGGATGAGCAGTTCTTC; CDR3: CASSVSGSPWDEQFF
size: -; D: TRBD1; V: TRBV30; J: TRBJ1-5; DNA: TGTGCCTGGAGTGTATACGGACAGGGCAATCAGCCCCAGCATTTT; CDR3: CAWSVYGQGNQPQHF
size: -; D: -; V: TRBV4-1; J: TRBJ1-2; DNA: TGCGCCAGCAGCCAAGAGGGGAGCATCTATGGCTACACCTTC; CDR3: CASSQEGSIYGYTF
size: -; D: -; V: TRBV28; J: TRBJ2-3; DNA: TGTGCCACCTCGACTGAGCATACGCAGTATTTT; CDR3: CATSTEHTQYF
size: -; D: TRBD2; V: TRBV27; J: TRBJ2-1; DNA: TGTGCCAGCAGGCCCAATCTAGCGGGGGACTACAATGAGCAGTTCTTC; CDR3: CASRPNLAGDYNEQFF
size: once; D: -; V: TRBV7-8; J: TRBJ2-7; DNA: TGTGCCAGCAGCTTAGGGCTCTTGAGGGTAGGGGGAGTGGGCTACGAGCAGTACTTC; CDR3: CASSLGLLRVGGVGYEQYF
size: -; D: TRBD2; V: TRBV28; J: TRBJ2-1; DNA: TGTGCCAGCAGTTCCGGGAAGGGACTAGCGGGATACAATGAGCAGTTCTTC; CDR3: CASSSGKGLAGYNEQFF
size: -; D: -; V: TRBV19; J: TRBJ2-2; DNA: TGTGCCAGTAGTATAAGGGCAAGGGGGACCCCCGCGAACACCGGGGAGCTGTTTTTT; CDR3: CASSIRARGTPANTGELFF
size: medium-sized; D: -; V: TRBV29-1; J: TRBJ2-7; DNA: TGCAGCGTTGAGGGGCAAGGGACCTACGAGCAGTACTTC; CDR3: CSVEGQGTYEQYF
size: -; D: -; V: TRBV5-1; J: TRBJ2-1; DNA: TGCGCCAGCACCCCTGACAGTTACAATGAGCAGTTCTTC; CDR3: CASTPDSYNEQFF
size: -; D: TRBD1; V: TRBV9; J: TRBJ1-2; DNA: TGTGCCAGCAGCGAGACGGACAGGGACTATGGCTACACCTTC; CDR3: CASSETDRDYGYTF
size: -; D: -; V: TRBV2; J: TRBJ1-4; DNA: TGTGCCAGCAGTGATTCCCCGGGGGGATCGGATGAAAAACTGTTTTTT; CDR3: CASSDSPGGSDEKLFF
size: -; D: TRBD2; V: TRBV7-2; J: TRBJ2-3; DNA: TGTGCCAGCAGCAAGACTAGCCCCCTTAGCACAGATACGCAGTATTTT; CDR3: CASSKTSPLSTDTQYF
size: -; D: -; V: TRBV6-2/TRBV6-3; J: TRBJ2-5; DNA: TGTGCCAGCAGCCATTCGGGGTTACACATGGGGGAGACCCAGTACTTC; CDR3: CASSHSGLHMGETQYF
size: -; D: -; V: TRBV6-1; J: TRBJ1-5; DNA: TGTGCCAGCAGTGAGGCTCGGGGAGTCCAAAATCAGCCCCAGCATTTT; CDR3: CASSEARGVQNQPQHF
size: -; D: TRBD1; V: TRBV11-2; J: TRBJ2-1; DNA: TGTGCCAGCAGCCCAGGGGCGGGACAGGGGTTGAATGAGCAGTTCTTC; CDR3: CASSPGAGQGLNEQFF
size: -; D: TRBD2; V: TRBV7-2; J: TRBJ2-5; DNA: TGTGCCAGCAGCGAGAGATTAGCGGGGGCCGCTATAAAAAAAGAGACCCAGTACTTC; CDR3: CASSERLAGAAIKKETQYF
size: -; D: -; V: TRBV9; J: TRBJ2-2; DNA: TGTGCCAGCAGCGTAGATCCACTCAACACCGGGGAGCTGTTTTTT; CDR3: CASSVDPLNTGELFF
size: once; D: -; V: TRBV7-2; J: TRBJ2-2; DNA: TGTGCCAGCAGTCGCCGGGCAGGGTTTGGCGGGGAGCTGTTTTTT; CDR3: CASSRRAGFGGELFF
size: few; D: -; V: TRBV6-1; J: TRBJ2-1; DNA: TGTGCCAGCAGTGAGTTAGCGGACCCATACAATGAGCAGTTCTTC; CDR3: CASSELADPYNEQFF
size: few; D: -; V: TRBV28; J: TRBJ1-1; DNA: TGTGCCAGCGCCCCTTCACGCGGGTTGAACACTGAAGCTTTCTTT; CDR3: CASAPSRGLNTEAFF
size: -; D: -; V: TRBV9; J: TRBJ1-3; DNA: TGTGCCAGCAGCCCAACGGTAGGGAGCGGTGGAAACACCATATATTTT; CDR3: CASSPTVGSGGNTIYF
size: once; D: -; V: TRBV28; J: TRBJ2-6; DNA: TGTGCCAGCAGATTCTCTATCTCTGGGGCCAACGTCCTGACTTTC; CDR3: CASRFSISGANVLTF
size: -; D: -; V: TRBV7-9; J: TRBJ1-3; DNA: TGTGCCAGCAGCTTAGCGACAGGATCTGGAAACACCATATATTTT; CDR3: CASSLATGSGNTIYF
size: -; D: -; V: TRBV6-5; J: TRBJ1-5; DNA: TGTGCCAGCAGTTACTCAGGGGATAGCAATCAGCCCCAGCATTTT; CDR3: CASSYSGDSNQPQHF
size: -; D: -; V: TRBV11-2; J: TRBJ2-1; DNA: TGTGCCAGCATCATTTCAGGGCGAAGTTCCTACAATGAGCAGTTCTTC; CDR3: CASIISGRSSYNEQFF
size: few; D: -; V: TRBV20-1; J: TRBJ1-1; DNA: TGCAGTGCTAGCAGATTTGAAGCTTTCTTT; CDR3: CSASRFEAFF
size: once; D: -; V: TRBV15; J: TRBJ2-1; DNA: TGTGCCACCAGCAGACGAACGGGAGTATACTACAATGAGCAGTTCTTC; CDR3: CATSRRTGVYYNEQFF
size: -; D: -; V: TRBV7-8; J: TRBJ2-5; DNA: TGTGCCAGCAGCTTCGACAGGGGAGGGCAAGAGACCCAGTACTTC; CDR3: CASSFDRGGQETQYF
size: once; D: TRBD1; V: TRBV7-3; J: TRBJ2-5; DNA: TGTGCCAGCAGCCCGACAGGGGGCAAAGAGACCCAGTACTTC; CDR3: CASSPTGGKETQYF
size: once; D: TRBD2; V: TRBV6-2/TRBV6-3; J: TRBJ2-5; DNA: TGTGCCAGCAGTTACTTAGCGGGGACCTCCCAAGAGACCCAGTACTTC; CDR3: CASSYLAGTSQETQYF
size: -; D: TRBD1; V: TRBV6-5; J: TRBJ1-2; DNA: TGTGCCACCTTCCTGCGGGACAGGGATAACTATGGCTACACCTTC; CDR3: CATFLRDRDNYGYTF
size: once; D: -; V: TRBV7-2; J: TRBJ2-3; DNA: TGTGCCAGCAGTCCTAGGGACATCCCCAGGGCAGATACGCAGTATTTT; CDR3: CASSPRDIPRADTQYF
size: -; D: TRBD1; V: TRBV28; J: TRBJ2-3; DNA: TGTGCCAGCAGCCTTAGGACAGGGGGGACAGATACGCAGTATTTT; CDR3: CASSLRTGGTDTQYF